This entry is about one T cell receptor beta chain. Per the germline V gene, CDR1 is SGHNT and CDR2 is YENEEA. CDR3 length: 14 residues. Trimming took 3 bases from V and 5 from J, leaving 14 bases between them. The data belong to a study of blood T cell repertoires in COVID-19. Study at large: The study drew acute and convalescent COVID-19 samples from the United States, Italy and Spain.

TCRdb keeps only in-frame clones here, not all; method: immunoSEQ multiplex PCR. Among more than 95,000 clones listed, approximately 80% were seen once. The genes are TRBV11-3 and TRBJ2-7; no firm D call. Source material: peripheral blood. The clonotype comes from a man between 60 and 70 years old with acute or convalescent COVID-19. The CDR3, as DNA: TGTGCCAGCAGCTTCGAGGCCCCCCGGGACGAGCAGTACTTC. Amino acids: CASSFEAPRDEQYF.